The T cell receptor beta chain under discussion was sequenced for a study of T cell responses to AZD1222 COVID-19 vaccine. Findings of the study overall: Only six people who got AZD1222 tested seropositive at baseline. Unmutated variant regions are reportedly targeted by nearly half of spike-specific TCRs. There were repertoire samples only from the period after the peak T cell response. Along spike, vaccine-associated CD4 TCRs were found throughout, with dominance at 160-218 and 743-854.

The protocol was immunoSEQ multiplex PCR, while the TCRdb copy is restricted to in-frame clones and leaves out a portion. The sample has approximately 120,000 clones; 88% are singletons. Comments on this clone: Its antigen is not identified.

The CDR3 covers 16 residues. Germline V gives CDR1 SQVTM, CDR2 ANQGSEA. V shed 6 bases and J 3 bases; nucleotides not matched to a gene: 8. This specimen consisted of peripheral blood, obtained on day 0 of MenACWY control vaccination. The origin of this receptor is an adult in good health. This rearrangement joins TRBV29-1 to TRBJ2-1; 13 nucleotides line up with TRBD2. The CDR3 region has the DNA TGCAGCGTATTGGGACTAGCGGGAATCGGCTACAATGAGCAGTTCTTC. Amino acids: CSVLGLAGIGYNEQFF.